These 15 T cell receptor beta chains were sequenced from one sample in a study of shared clonotypes between healthy human individuals. Libraries were prepared by immunoSEQ multiplex PCR; TCRdb keeps only in-frame clonotypes and omits some of them. The sample has about 490,000 clones, less than 80% seen once. Sequencing used PBMCs. The receptor source for this set is a woman between 40 and 55 years old in good health. Some clones in this sample may be carry-over from other donors' samples.

This chain joins TRBV18 and TRBJ2-3, with 8 bases fitting TRBD1. V shed 3 bases, J shed 4 bases, and the junction held 9 bases outside the gene matches. Per the germline V gene, CDR1 is KGHSH and CDR2 is LQKENI. The CDR3 is made up of 16 amino acids. This chain's CDR3 is CASSPAGGTPADTQYF. In nucleotides, the CDR3 is TGTGCCAGCTCACCCGCAGGGGGCACCCCAGCAGATACGCAGTATTTT. The full variable domain, rest sourced from reference TRBV18 and TRBJ2-3, is NAGVMQNPRHLVRRRGQEARLRCSPMKGHSHVYWYRQLPEEGLKFMVYLQKENIIDESGMPKERFSAEFPKEGPSILRIQQVVRGDSAAYFCASSPAGGTPADTQYFGPGTRLTVL.

The V gene is TRBV10-1, the J gene TRBJ2-3; TRBD2 matches at 11 bases. The CDR3 totals 15 residues. With 8 bases clipped from V and 5 bases from J, the junction kept 9 bases outside the gene matches. Per germline, CDR1 WNHNN and CDR2 SYGVQD (reference sequence). The CDR3 region is CASSTSGIKKDTQYF. The CDR3 nucleotides are TGCGCCAGCTCGACTAGCGGGATAAAGAAAGATACGCAGTATTTT.

This clone was found a few times. The chain has TRBV9 and TRBJ1-2; D perhaps matches TRBD1 (5 bases). Per germline, CDR1 SGDLS and CDR2 YYNGEE. The CDR3 is made up of 16 amino acids. Trimming shortened V by 2 bases and J by 4 bases, and 18 bases separated the two germline ends. This chain's CDR3 is CASSVEGSGYGYGYTF. CDR3 sequence (DNA): TGTGCCAGCAGCGTCGAAGGGTCAGGGTATGGCTATGGCTACACCTTC.

J is TRBJ2-5 and V is TRBV29-1; D remains ambiguous. Trimming stripped 5 bases from V and 2 bases from J, with 9 bases between. Germline lookup yields CDR1 SQVTM and CDR2 ANQGSEA. The CDR3 is 12 amino acids. This chain's CDR3 is CSVSRAQETQYF. The CDR3 nucleotides read TGCAGCGTTAGTAGAGCTCAAGAGACCCAGTACTTC.

The chain joins TRBV19 to TRBJ1-2; D gene unclear. V lost 3 bases, J lost 2 bases, and 7 bases lay in between. This CDR3 has 13 amino acids. Germline V gene sequence: CDR1 LNHDA, CDR2 SQIVND (reference sequence). CDR3 sequence: CASSMQQNYGYTF. CDR3 DNA sequence: TGTGCCAGTAGTATGCAACAGAACTATGGCTACACCTTC.

There are many counts of this clone. The gene calls are TRBV15 and TRBJ1-2; D possibly corresponds to TRBD1 (6 bases). The CDR3 totals 17 residues. The V and J ends lost 0 bases and 4 bases respectively, with 18 bases between them. Germline V gives CDR1 LNHNV, CDR2 YYDKDF (reference sequence). CDR3 residues: CATSRDFRAGAFYGYTF. CDR3 DNA: TGTGCCACCAGCAGAGATTTTCGGGCAGGGGCCTTCTATGGCTACACCTTC. The full variable domain, completed using reference TRBV15 and TRBJ1-2, is DAMVIQNPRYQVTQFGKPVTLSCSQTLNHNVMYWYQQKSSQAPKLLFHYYDKDFNNEADTPDNFQSRRPNTSFCFLDIRSPGLGDTAMYLCATSRDFRAGAFYGYTFGSGTRLTVV.

J is TRBJ2-5 and V is TRBV7-8, with 7 bases identical to TRBD2. J lost 4 bases, V lost 2 bases, and 1 base had no gene match. CDR1 is SGHVS and CDR2 is FQNEAQ in the germline V gene. The CDR3 is 13 amino acids. In DNA, the CDR3 is TGTGCCAGCAGCTTAAGGGAGGGAGAGACCCAGTACTTC. The encoded protein is CASSLREGETQYF.

This clone was seen once. The V call is TRBV10-1, the J call TRBJ2-3; 13 bases align to TRBD2. Germline assignment: CDR1 WNHNN and CDR2 SYGVQD (reference sequence). V shed 4 bases, J shed 3 bases, and the junction held 7 bases outside the gene matches. This CDR3 spans 17 amino acids. The CDR3 loop reads CASSGLAGGGATDTQYF. The CDR3 DNA sequence: TGCGCCAGCAGTGGACTAGCGGGAGGCGGCGCGACAGATACGCAGTATTTT.

V gene TRBV30 combines with J gene TRBJ1-1; 8 bases are shared with TRBD1. The CDR3 contains 14 residues. The germline V gene has CDR1 GTSNPN and CDR2 SVGIG (reference sequence). After removal of 5 bases from V and 4 bases from J, the junction contained 9 bases not matched to a gene. CDR3 sequence: CAWSGQGAFTEAFF. CDR3 sequence (DNA): TGTGCCTGGTCTGGCCAGGGGGCTTTCACTGAAGCTTTCTTT.

The genes are TRBV2 and TRBJ2-3, with D possibly TRBD1 on 5 matching bases. Per the germline V gene, CDR1 is SNHLY and CDR2 is FYNNEI. V was clipped by 2 bases and J by 7 bases, with 25 bases between them. CDR3 length equals 18 residues. The CDR3 DNA is TGTGCCAGCAGTGAAACCTCTGTGCGGCAGGGCAGACCAAATACGCAGTATTTT. Amino acids: CASSETSVRQGRPNTQYF.

The chain couples TRBV4-3 to TRBJ2-7; 9 positions match TRBD2. The ends lost 0 bases at V and 2 bases at J; junction bases unmatched: 2. The CDR3 length is 15 residues. The germline gives CDR1 LGHNA, CDR2 YSLEER. The CDR3 loop is CASSQEGGRAYEQYF. In nucleotides, the CDR3 is TGCGCCAGCAGCCAAGAGGGCGGGAGGGCCTACGAGCAGTACTTC.

This clone was observed a handful of times. The chain joins TRBV2 to TRBJ2-1; 7 nucleotides line up with TRBD1. The CDR3 covers 13 residues. Trimming took 6 bases from V and 8 from J; bases not matched to a gene: 7. In germline, CDR1 is SNHLY, CDR2 FYNNEI. CDR3 sequence reads: CASSRDRDHEQFF. In nucleotides, the CDR3 is TGTGCCAGCAGCCGAGACAGGGACCATGAGCAGTTCTTC.

Worth noting for this clone: A single base is all that separates this from a far larger clone, so a read error is likely. At the DNA level, this CDR3 is encoded by other sequences in the same sample as well. CDR3 in amino acids: CASTPQGHLNTEAFF. The CDR3 coding sequence is TGTGCCAGTACCCCCCAGGGGCACTTGAACACTGAGGCTTTCTTT. The chain employs TRBV19 and TRBJ1-1; D possibly corresponds to TRBD1 (6 bases). Germline V gene data show CDR1 as LNHDA and CDR2 as SQIVND (reference sequence). The CDR3 sequence is 15 residues long. The full variable domain, in which reference TRBV19 and TRBJ1-1 provide the parts outside the CDR3, is DGGITQSPKYLFRKEGQNVTLSCEQNLNHDAMYWYRQDPGQGLRLIYYSQIVNDFQKGDIAEGYSVSREKKESFPLTVTSAQKNPTAFYLCASTPQGHLNTEAFFGQGTRLTVV.

J is TRBJ2-5 and V is TRBV5-4, with 9 bases matching TRBD2. V lost 4 bases, J lost 3 bases, and 4 bases stayed unmatched. CDR3 length: 14 amino acids. Germline values: CDR1 SGHNT, CDR2 YYREEE (reference sequence). CDR3 nucleotides: TGTGCCAGCAGCCTTAGCGGGAGTAAAGAGACCCAGTACTTC. This encodes CASSLSGSKETQYF.

This rearrangement joins TRBV2 to TRBJ2-3, with 10 bases that match TRBD2. The CDR3 contains 16 residues. Germline values: CDR1 SNHLY, CDR2 FYNNEI. V was clipped by 7 bases and J by 4 bases; unmatched bases: 11. CDR3 residues: CASTPEASGRADTQYF. The DNA for the CDR3 is TGTGCCAGCACCCCAGAGGCTAGCGGGAGAGCAGATACGCAGTATTTT.